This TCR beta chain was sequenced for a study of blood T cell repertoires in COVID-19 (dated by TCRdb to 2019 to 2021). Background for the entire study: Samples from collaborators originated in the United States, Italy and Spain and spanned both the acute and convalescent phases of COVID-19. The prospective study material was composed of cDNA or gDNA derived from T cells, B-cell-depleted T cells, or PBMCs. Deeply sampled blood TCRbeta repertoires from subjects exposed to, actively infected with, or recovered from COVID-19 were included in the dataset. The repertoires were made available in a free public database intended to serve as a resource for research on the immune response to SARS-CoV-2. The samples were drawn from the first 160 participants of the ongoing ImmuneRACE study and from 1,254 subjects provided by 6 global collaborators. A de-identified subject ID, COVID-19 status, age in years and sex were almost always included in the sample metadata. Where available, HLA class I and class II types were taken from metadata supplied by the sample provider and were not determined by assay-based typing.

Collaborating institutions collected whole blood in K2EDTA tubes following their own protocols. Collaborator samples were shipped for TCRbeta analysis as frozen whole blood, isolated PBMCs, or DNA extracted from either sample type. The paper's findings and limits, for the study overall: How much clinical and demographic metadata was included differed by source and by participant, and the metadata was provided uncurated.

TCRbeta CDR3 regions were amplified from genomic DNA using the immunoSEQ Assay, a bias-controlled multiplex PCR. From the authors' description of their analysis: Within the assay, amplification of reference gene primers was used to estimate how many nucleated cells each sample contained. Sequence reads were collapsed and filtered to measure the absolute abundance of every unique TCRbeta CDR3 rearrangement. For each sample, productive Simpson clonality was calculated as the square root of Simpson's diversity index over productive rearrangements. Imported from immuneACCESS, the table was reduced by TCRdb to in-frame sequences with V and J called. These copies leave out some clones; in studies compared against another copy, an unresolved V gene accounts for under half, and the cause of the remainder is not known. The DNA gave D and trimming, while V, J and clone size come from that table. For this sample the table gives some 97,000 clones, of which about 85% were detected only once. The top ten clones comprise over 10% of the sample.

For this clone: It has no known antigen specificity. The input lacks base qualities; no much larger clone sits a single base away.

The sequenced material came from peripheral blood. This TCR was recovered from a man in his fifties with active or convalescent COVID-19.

The CDR3 sequence is CSVGSGGYAETQYF. The base sequence is TGCAGCGTTGGGTCAGGGGGGTATGCAGAGACCCAGTACTTC. The receptor chain draws on TRBV29-1 and TRBJ2-5; the D gene is perhaps TRBD1, on 7 matching bases. Measured from the cysteine to the phenylalanine, the CDR3 is 14 residues long. Only the CDR3 part of the read is kept: 42 bases, read in frame from the first base. V and J are truncated by 4 bases and 4 bases respectively, leaving an intervening sequence of 16 bases. The germline V gene sets CDR1 to SQVTM and CDR2 to ANQGSEA.